The following is a T cell receptor (beta chain) sequence with its context. These data belong to a study of blood T cell repertoires in COVID-19. Produced via immunoSEQ multiplex PCR; TCRdb's table is partial and in-frame only. The table has some 170,000 clones, approximately 85% seen once. CDR3 size: 14 residues. Trimming cost V 5 bases and J 3 bases; bases outside gene matches: 10. Germline V gene data show CDR1 as GTSNPN and CDR2 as SVGIG (reference sequence). The sample comprised peripheral blood. This TCR derives from a woman in her fifties or sixties with acute or convalescent COVID-19. The chain combines TRBV30 with TRBJ2-7; 7 bases are a match to TRBD2. In DNA form, the CDR3 reads TGTGCCTGGGCTTTTAGCGGGTTCCGCTACGAGCAGTACTTC. This gives the protein CAWAFSGFRYEQYF.